Each of the 20 T cell receptor beta chains below was sequenced from the same sample in a study of T-cell reconstitution after alpha-beta-depleted transplantation in children. Researchers prepared the TCRbeta library using unique molecular identifiers, the study reports. TCRdb called the PCR reads again in MiXCR, with one record for every CDR3 protein. The table lists some 640,000 distinct CDR3 sequences, 15% to 20% of them singletons. Sequenced here: PBMCs from the stem cell graft donor, sampled from the stem cell graft. Every receptor here comes from a human donor who donated a stem cell graft to a child with acute myeloid leukemia.

To note about this clonotype: One end of the junction varies from germline; a read error may be responsible. The gene calls are TRBV2 and TRBJ2-7; TRBD2 aligns across 12 bases. Germline loops: CDR1 SNHLY, CDR2 FYNNEI. The CDR3 is 19 amino acids. Here the CDR3 DNA reads TGTGCCATCAGTGTTAGCCCGGTGGCTAGCGGGGGGGCTTGGAACGAGCAGTACTTC. Residues: CAISVSPVASGGAWNEQYF.

This clonotype has a count of ten or more. The genes are TRBV29-1 and TRBJ1-2; D is undetermined. V shed 4 bases and J shed 7 bases, with 16 bases lying between them. CDR1 SQVTM and CDR2 ANQGSEA come from the germline V gene. The CDR3 length is 13 residues. CDR3 in amino acids: CSVGEAMGSGYTF. As DNA, the CDR3 is TGCAGCGTTGGGGAGGCAATGGGCAGTGGCTACACCTTC.

The chain recombines TRBV7-2 with TRBJ1-4; 8 nucleotides line up with TRBD1. CDR1 and CDR2 (germline): SGHTA, FQGNSA. The V and J ends lost 5 bases and 7 bases, in that order; junction bases with no gene match: 6. CDR3 size: 14 residues. CDR3 region: CASSLRTGFEKLFF. The CDR3 DNA is TGTGCCAGCAGCCTTAGGACAGGGTTTGAAAAACTGTTTTTT.

The chain carries TRBV20-1 and TRBJ2-4; D possibly matches TRBD1 or TRBD2 (5 bases each). Germline V lookup: CDR1 DFQATT, CDR2 SNEGSKA (reference sequence). The CDR3 totals 16 residues. The V end lost 0 bases, the J end lost 0 bases, and 12 bases lay between the germline ends. The DNA for the CDR3 is TGCAGTGCTAGAGATGGGACGGCGGTAGCCAAAAACATTCAGTACTTC. Its protein product is CSARDGTAVAKNIQYF.

This chain links TRBV6-5 with TRBJ1-4; D is possibly TRBD1 (5 bases). This CDR3 region has 15 residues. The germline V and J ends were trimmed by 0 bases and 7 bases, with 12 bases remaining between them. CDR1 MNHEY and CDR2 SVGAGI come from the germline V gene. The CDR3 bases are TGTGCCAGCAGTTACTCTGCGGGGCTCGGTGAAAAACTGTTTTTT. This translates into CASSYSAGLGEKLFF.

This clonotype was counted only a few times. The chain carries TRBV29-1 and TRBJ2-1; 10 bases fit TRBD1. This CDR3 spans 17 amino acids. Germline values: CDR1 SQVTM, CDR2 ANQGSEA. The V gene end was trimmed by 7 bases and the J gene end by 5 bases; junction bases not matched to a gene: 17. CDR3 DNA: TGCAGCGCCCAGGGGGTCAGGGGGACAGGGGTTAACAATGAGCAGTTCTTC. Translation: CSAQGVRGTGVNNEQFF.

In its sample, this clonotype was seen many times. The rearrangement uses TRBV27 and TRBJ2-6, with D uncertain. Germline V CDR1 and CDR2: MNHEY, SMNVEV (reference sequence). The CDR3 is 13 residues long. Between the trimmed V and J ends, which lost 7 bases and 4 bases, there was a span of 8 bases. CDR3 in DNA: TGTGCCAGCACCGGGCCCGGGGCCAACGTCCTGACTTTC. The encoded protein is CASTGPGANVLTF.

This clonotype was observed at least ten times. The V gene is TRBV27, the J gene TRBJ1-1; possible D gene TRBD1, 5 bases. The V end was cut by 4 bases, the J end by 0 bases, with 6 bases between. The germline V gene encodes CDR1 MNHEY and CDR2 SMNVEV (reference sequence). This CDR3 has 13 residues. The CDR3 coding sequence is TGTGCCAGCAGTTGGGACCTGAACACTGAAGCTTTCTTT. This gives the protein CASSWDLNTEAFF.

This chain joins TRBV4-2 and TRBJ2-7; a weak D match, TRBD2 (6 bases). From germline, CDR1 is LGHNA and CDR2 YNFKEQ. This CDR3 is 15 amino acids long. V shed 1 base and J shed 0 bases, with 10 bases lying between them. In DNA form, the CDR3 reads TGTGCCAGCAGCCAAGGTCTGGGGGGCTCCTACGAGCAGTACTTC. The encoded protein is CASSQGLGGSYEQYF.

CDR3 loop: CASSPGLDLYEQYF. DNA of the CDR3: TGTGCCAGCAGCCCGGGACTAGACCTCTACGAGCAGTACTTC. The chain has TRBV7-9 and TRBJ2-7; 8 positions match TRBD2. Germline V gene sequence: CDR1 SEHNR, CDR2 FQNEAQ (reference sequence). There are 14 residues in the CDR3. With 5 bases clipped from V and 3 bases from J, the junction kept 6 bases outside the gene matches.

The gene calls are TRBV5-1 and TRBJ2-6; no reliable D call. Between the trimmed V and J ends, which lost 5 bases and 0 bases, there was a span of 9 bases. Germline assignment: CDR1 SGHRS and CDR2 YFSETQ. The length of the CDR3 is 15 residues. The CDR3 DNA reads as TGCGCCAGCAGGAGCGAGAGCTCTGGGGCCAACGTCCTGACTTTC. Its protein is CASRSESSGANVLTF.

The rearrangement links TRBV4-3 to TRBJ2-1, with D unresolved. This CDR3 has 16 amino acids. The germline CDR1 and CDR2 sequences are LGHNA and YSLEER. Trimming removed 0 bases from V and 2 bases from J, with 11 bases in between. CDR3 sequence (DNA): TGCGCCAGCAGCCAAGATCCCAGGATTACCTACAATGAGCAGTTCTTC. Protein sequence: CASSQDPRITYNEQFF.

This clonotype has at least ten counts. The CDR3 here is CSARDRGRSRASYEQYF. The CDR3 DNA is TGCAGTGCTAGAGATCGGGGGAGAAGTCGCGCTTCCTACGAGCAGTACTTC. The rearrangement joins TRBV20-1 to TRBJ2-7, with a weak D call TRBD2 (6 bases). The germline CDR1 and CDR2 sequences are DFQATT and SNEGSKA (reference sequence). The length of the CDR3 is 17 residues. Trimming stripped 0 bases from V and 1 base from J, with 19 bases between.

This clonotype turned up a few times. The chain couples TRBV19 to TRBJ2-7, with TRBD2 identical over 7 bases. Trimming at V came to 5 bases and at J to 2 bases, leaving 3 bases not matched to a gene. There are 13 residues in the CDR3. Germline V CDR1 and CDR2: LNHDA, SQIVND (reference sequence). The CDR3 protein is CASSESGTYEQYF. DNA for the CDR3: TGTGCCAGTAGTGAAAGCGGGACCTACGAGCAGTACTTC. The full variable domain, rest sourced from reference TRBV19 and TRBJ2-7, is DGGITQSPKYLFRKEGQNVTLSCEQNLNHDAMYWYRQDPGQGLRLIYYSQIVNDFQKGDIAEGYSVSREKKESFPLTVTSAQKNPTAFYLCASSESGTYEQYFGPGTRLTVT.

This clonotype showed up many times. This rearrangement joins TRBV20-1 to TRBJ1-2; TRBD1 is a possible D gene (6 bases). The CDR3 has 12 residues. Trimming cost V 6 bases and J 3 bases, with 11 bases left between them. The germline V gene encodes CDR1 DFQATT and CDR2 SNEGSKA (reference sequence). The CDR3 sequence is CSAARTDYGYTF. The CDR3 DNA follows: TGCAGTGCCGCGAGGACAGACTATGGCTACACCTTC.

This clonotype was recorded many times. The gene calls are TRBV20-1 and TRBJ2-7, with D possibly matching TRBD1 (6 bases). This CDR3 comprises 15 residues. From germline, CDR1 is DFQATT and CDR2 SNEGSKA (reference sequence). Trimming pared 1 base from V and 0 bases from J, leaving 13 bases between. The CDR3 coding sequence is TGCAGTGCTAGAGCGCCGACAGGTCCCTCCTACGAGCAGTACTTC. Translated, it gives CSARAPTGPSYEQYF.

The rearrangement uses TRBV10-3 and TRBJ2-3, with 8 positions matching TRBD2. Per germline, CDR1 ENHRY and CDR2 SYGVKD. This CDR3 contains 14 residues. Trimming at V came to 5 bases and at J to 4 bases, leaving 5 bases not matched to a gene. The CDR3 sequence is CAISPGLASDTQYF. The CDR3 DNA reads TGTGCCATCAGTCCCGGACTAGCATCAGATACGCAGTATTTT.

This clonotype occurred a few times. The chain combines TRBV5-1 with TRBJ1-1; the match to TRBD1 covers 10 bases. The CDR3 consists of 16 residues. The V and J ends lost 4 bases and 4 bases, in that order; junction bases with no gene match: 10. The germline V gene has CDR1 SGHRS and CDR2 YFSETQ. CDR3 protein: CASSRDRGLGGTEAFF. The CDR3 bases are TGCGCCAGCAGCCGGGACAGGGGATTGGGCGGCACTGAAGCTTTCTTT. The variable domain in full, completed from reference TRBV5-1 and TRBJ1-1, reads KAGVTQTPRYLIKTRGQQVTLSCSPISGHRSVSWYQQTPGQGLQFLFEYFSETQRNKGNFPGRFSGRQFSNSRSEMNVSTLELGDSALYLCASSRDRGLGGTEAFFGQGTRLTVV.

This clonotype was recorded at least ten times. V and J are TRBV15 and TRBJ1-5; possible D gene TRBD1, 5 bases. The V end lost 0 bases, the J end lost 11 bases, and 17 bases lay between the germline ends. Germline CDR1 and CDR2: LNHNV and YYDKDF (reference sequence). This CDR3 region has 15 residues. DNA for the CDR3: TGTGCCACCAGCAGAGACAGGGCCGGGGTAGTGTCCCAGCATTTT. This encodes CATSRDRAGVVSQHF.

This clonotype occurred many times. V is TRBV20-1 and J is TRBJ1-2, with 10 bases that match TRBD1. There are 15 residues in the CDR3. V was clipped by 1 base and J by 4 bases; unmatched bases: 6. Germline CDR1 is DFQATT and CDR2 is SNEGSKA (reference sequence). The CDR3 here is CSARADRGRGYGYTF. CDR3 sequence (DNA): TGCAGTGCTAGAGCCGACAGGGGGCGCGGCTATGGCTACACCTTC.